This T cell receptor (beta chain) originates from a study of regulatory T cells in long-lasting Graves disease (dated by TCRdb to about 2021). In terms of the full investigation: Persistent Graves' disease meant more than 5 years of antithyroid drug treatment with TSH receptor autoantibodies that stayed positive. Patients with persistent Graves' disease were compared with patients with newly diagnosed Graves' disease using TCR sequencing and RNA sequencing of peripheral blood. The study was registered as a clinical trial and conducted in China. A total of roughly 35 samples were covered by TCR sequencing, comprising around 13 persistent and about 20 newly diagnosed Graves' disease patients. On average, persistent Graves' disease patients in the clinical cohort had been on antithyroid drugs for eight to twelve years.

This clonotype came up many times. It has no known antigen specificity. Base qualities are not recorded, but no much larger clone differs from it by a single base. Trimming takes 0 bases from V and 7 bases from J, and the germline ends sit 15 bases apart. Including the terminal cysteine and phenylalanine, the CDR3 comprises 14 residues. The only DNA kept is the CDR3, 42 bases in frame from the first base. CDR1 and CDR2, looked up from the germline V gene (reference sequence), are DFQATT and SNEGSKA. On the study overall, not on this receptor specifically: Compared with newly diagnosed patients, patients with persistent Graves' disease had lower TCR Shannon entropy and fewer highly expanded clones, which suggests clonal expansion. Sequencing and analysis were limited to the TCR beta chain. Persistent patients shared more public clonotypes among themselves (approximately 2,500) than newly diagnosed patients did (roughly 920). The study examined only peripheral blood because the primary lesion, thyroid tissue, could not be accessed. Preferential use of TRBV28, TRBJ1-2 and TRBJ2-5 was observed in persistent disease, whereas TRBV20-1 and TRBJ2-1 were favored in newly diagnosed disease. The authors noted that the small sample size was a limitation that may lower accuracy.

In the paper's terms, the time point label means: persistent/refractory GD, antithyroid drugs over 5 years with positive TRAb. RNA was extracted from PBMCs in TRIzol for both TCR sequencing and RNA sequencing. The diagnosis of Graves' disease followed American Thyroid Association guidelines. Patients for the study were recruited at an endocrinology department in Xi'an, China. Each patient gave about 10 milliliters of peripheral blood, collected in an EDTA anticoagulant tube. Ficoll Paque Plus density gradient separation was used to isolate PBMCs, and no further T cell sorting was performed. An Agilent 2100 Bioanalyzer and agarose gel were used to assess RNA quality, and a NanoDrop 2000 was used to measure RNA concentration. The library was made by multiplex PCR. Sequencing relied on an Illumina HiSeq 4000. iRepertoire HTBI primers and Arm-PCR amplification of CDR3 regions were used to construct TCR beta libraries. Before sequencing, the PCR products underwent gel purification. In the original analysis: Gene usage analysis of CDR3 amino acid clonotypes relied on the 60 to 65 TRBV and 15 or so TRBJ segments identified across samples. COPE and FqMerger were used to merge filtered high-quality paired reads into contigs. Contigs were aligned with BLAST to IMGT TRBV, TRBD and TRBJ reference genes, and CDR3 was defined per IMGT. Highly expanded clones were defined as clonotypes with a frequency above 0.1%. Shannon entropy was used to measure repertoire diversity, and the Gini coefficient was used to measure V-J evenness. A clonotype was considered public if more than one individual shared it. TCRdb passed the public sequencing reads through fastp at Q25 and MiXCR, retaining productive beta sequences. Rows are combined by CDR3 protein, so each entry shows the most common genes and DNA. It is TCRdb's table, rather than the study itself, that gives the V and J calls and clone size. The sample table records roughly 430,000 distinct CDR3 sequences; around 20% of these occur just once. The top ten clonotypes cover 14% of the sample.

This TCR came from a female donor with Graves disease. The rearrangement combines TRBV20-1 with TRBJ2-5, with TRBD2 tentatively as D gene (6 bases match). The sample in question was peripheral blood mononuclear cells (PBMCs), obtained when the disease was refractory, from a patient treated with antithyroid drugs. CDR3 loop: CSARDLAGGVTQYF. At the DNA level, the sequence is TGCAGTGCTAGAGATCTGGCAGGAGGGGTGACCCAGTACTTC.